These 9 T cell receptor beta chains were sequenced from one sample in a study of control samples from healthy donors and cancer patients. The data were produced by immunoSEQ multiplex PCR, yet TCRdb's version contains in-frame clones alone and is incomplete. The sample records roughly 200,000 clones, approximately 91% being singletons. Sequencing input: blood. All receptors derive from a man aged 25-40 years in good health.

The V gene is TRBV5-8, the J gene TRBJ2-7; TRBD2 agrees at 9 bases. V was clipped by 3 bases and J by 6 bases; unmatched bases: 19. The CDR3 spans 18 residues. The V gene's germline CDR1 is SGHTS and CDR2 YDEGEE. The CDR3 sequence is CASSSSLVAGAALAEQYF. CDR3 coding DNA: TGTGCCAGCAGCTCCTCCCTGGTAGCGGGGGCCGCTTTAGCCGAGCAGTACTTC.

Only a few counts were recorded for this clone. J is TRBJ1-6 and V is TRBV21-1; the D call TRBD1 from the table was never checked on the DNA. TRBV21-1 is labeled a pseudogene. The CDR3 covers 17 residues. CDR3: CASSKDRGVPYNSPLHF. CDR3 nucleotide sequence: TGTGCCAGCAGCAAAGACAGGGGAGTCCCCTATAATTCACCCCTCCACTTT.

The chain recombines TRBV2 with TRBJ2-3, with D maybe TRBD1 (5 bases). Germline V CDR1 and CDR2: SNHLY, FYNNEI. With 3 bases removed from V and 4 bases from J, the gap between germline ends came to 17 bases. The CDR3 extends over 16 amino acids. As DNA, the CDR3 is TGTGCCAGCAGTGAGCGGACACCAAACCTCGCAGATACGCAGTATTTT. Protein: CASSERTPNLADTQYF.

This clone was seen a single time. The chain employs TRBV15 and TRBJ1-2; D is perhaps TRBD1 (6 bases). The ends were cut back, 1 base at V and 7 bases at J, with 10 bases in the middle. Germline V gives CDR1 LNHNV, CDR2 YYDKDF (reference sequence). This CDR3 region has 13 residues. CDR3 amino acids: CATSRGQVLGYTF. The CDR3, as DNA: TGTGCCACCAGCAGAGGACAGGTTCTTGGCTACACCTTC.

J is TRBJ2-7 and V is TRBV20-1, with D perhaps matching TRBD1 or TRBD2 (5 bases each). V lost 3 bases to trimming and J lost 2 bases, with 14 bases between them. Germline CDR1 reads DFQATT; CDR2 reads SNEGSKA (reference sequence). CDR3 length: 14 amino acids. CDR3 residues: CSASTSRGPYEQYF. CDR3 DNA sequence: TGCAGTGCTAGTACCTCCCGGGGCCCCTACGAGCAGTACTTC.

This sequence joins TRBV6-1 and TRBJ2-3, with D possibly being TRBD1 or TRBD2 (6 bases each). Per the germline V gene, CDR1 is MNHNS and CDR2 is SASEGT. CDR3 length: 18 residues. V was shortened by 3 bases and J by 1 base, with 20 bases between the two germline ends. CDR3 protein: CASSEGMGGGPRTDTQYF. CDR3 DNA: TGTGCCAGCAGTGAGGGTATGGGTGGGGGGCCTCGCACAGATACGCAGTATTTT.

The chain employs TRBV5-8 and TRBJ1-2; tentatively, D is TRBD1 (5 bases). The germline V gene encodes CDR1 SGHTS and CDR2 YDEGEE. V dropped 2 bases and J dropped 5 bases, with 16 bases sitting between them. The CDR3 totals 15 residues. The CDR3 reads CASSLMTARGYGYTF. The CDR3 nucleotides are TGTGCCAGCAGCTTAATGACAGCCCGAGGGTATGGCTACACCTTC.

The V gene is TRBV4-1, the J gene TRBJ2-7; D is perhaps TRBD2 (5 bases). Looked up from germline, CDR1 is MGHRA and CDR2 is YSYEKL. This CDR3 is built from 15 residues. Between the trimmed V and J ends, which lost 4 bases and 0 bases, there was a span of 13 bases. The CDR3 is CASSPGLSTSYEQYF. The CDR3 DNA reads as TGCGCCAGCAGCCCAGGACTGTCAACCTCCTACGAGCAGTACTTC.

The chain uses TRBV19 and TRBJ1-4; no clear D gene. Deletions cut 3 bases from V and 0 bases from J, with 14 bases between. CDR3 length: 17 residues. Germline lookup yields CDR1 LNHDA and CDR2 SQIVND (reference sequence). DNA for the CDR3: TGTGCCAGTAGTATTTTGTCGGCGGCCCCAACTAATGAAAAACTGTTTTTT. Translation: CASSILSAAPTNEKLFF.